Listed below are T cell receptor beta chains from one sample, sequenced in a study of blood T cell repertoires in COVID-19. Data came from immunoSEQ multiplex PCR; TCRdb stores just in-frame clones and leaves some out. The data hold roughly 260,000 clones, with roughly 87% observed a single time. Specimen: PBMCs or T cells enriched from blood (not recorded which). These receptors originate from a woman aged 25 to 39 with acute COVID-19. Each CDR3 is given with its conserved first and last residue. D genes are given only for firm matches. Only part of the rows carry a size: once, few, many, or a class if the clone is expanded.

d_gene: TRBD1
v_gene: TRBV27
abundance: NA
j_gene: TRBJ2-2
CDR3aa: CASSQGTGVGELFF
CDR3nt: TGTGCCAGCAGTCAGGGGACAGGGGTCGGGGAGCTGTTTTTT

d_gene: NA
v_gene: TRBV19
abundance: NA
j_gene: TRBJ1-5
CDR3aa: CASSPPGGGGNQPQHF
CDR3nt: TGTGCCAGTTCTCCACCTGGCGGGGGAGGCAATCAGCCCCAGCATTTT

d_gene: NA
v_gene: TRBV5-1
abundance: NA
j_gene: TRBJ2-1
CDR3aa: CASSLLSGNEQFF
CDR3nt: TGCGCCAGCAGCTTACTTTCAGGGAATGAGCAGTTCTTC

d_gene: NA
v_gene: TRBV10-3
abundance: NA
j_gene: TRBJ1-1
CDR3aa: CAISKGVGYTEAFF
CDR3nt: TGTGCCATCAGCAAGGGGGTGGGGTATACTGAAGCTTTCTTT

d_gene: TRBD1
v_gene: TRBV9
abundance: NA
j_gene: TRBJ1-1
CDR3aa: CASSTGTGGMNTEAFF
CDR3nt: TGTGCCAGCAGCACCGGGACAGGTGGTATGAACACTGAAGCTTTCTTT

d_gene: TRBD1
v_gene: TRBV10-3
abundance: NA
j_gene: TRBJ1-3
CDR3aa: CAISAWTGGNPGGNTIYF
CDR3nt: TGTGCCATCAGTGCGTGGACAGGGGGCAACCCAGGGGGAAACACCATATATTTT

d_gene: TRBD2
v_gene: TRBV7-2
abundance: NA
j_gene: TRBJ2-5
CDR3aa: CAITPGGGLGKTQYF
CDR3nt: TGTGCCATCACCCCGGGCGGGGGATTGGGGAAGACCCAGTACTTC

d_gene: TRBD1
v_gene: TRBV27
abundance: NA
j_gene: TRBJ1-6
CDR3aa: CASSLLGQPIRSPLHF
CDR3nt: TGTGCCAGCAGTTTATTGGGACAGCCCATTAGATCACCCCTCCACTTT

d_gene: TRBD1
v_gene: TRBV13
abundance: NA
j_gene: TRBJ2-2
CDR3aa: CASIHRTGGQVNTGELFF
CDR3nt: TGTGCCAGCATCCACCGTACAGGGGGACAGGTGAACACCGGGGAGCTGTTTTTT

d_gene: NA
v_gene: TRBV6-1
abundance: NA
j_gene: TRBJ1-1
CDR3aa: CASSERGLVPEAFF
CDR3nt: TGTGCCAGCAGTGAACGGGGGTTGGTACCTGAAGCTTTCTTT

d_gene: NA
v_gene: TRBV12-5
abundance: NA
j_gene: TRBJ2-7
CDR3aa: CASGLVRTEQYF
CDR3nt: TGTGCTAGTGGTTTGGTACGGACAGAGCAGTACTTC

d_gene: NA
v_gene: TRBV27
abundance: NA
j_gene: TRBJ1-5
CDR3aa: CASKRGGNQPQHF
CDR3nt: TGTGCCAGCAAACGGGGGGGCAATCAGCCCCAGCATTTT

d_gene: TRBD2
v_gene: TRBV20-1
abundance: NA
j_gene: TRBJ2-3
CDR3aa: CSASSLAATDTQYF
CDR3nt: TGCAGTGCTAGTAGCCTAGCGGCCACAGATACGCAGTATTTT

d_gene: TRBD2
v_gene: TRBV7-2
abundance: NA
j_gene: TRBJ2-7
CDR3aa: CASSFPTSPYEQYF
CDR3nt: TGTGCCAGCAGCTTTCCGACTAGCCCCTACGAGCAGTACTTC

d_gene: NA
v_gene: TRBV30
abundance: NA
j_gene: TRBJ2-3
CDR3aa: CAWIGVDTQYF
CDR3nt: TGTGCCTGGATAGGGGTAGATACGCAGTATTTT

d_gene: TRBD1
v_gene: TRBV28
abundance: NA
j_gene: TRBJ2-7
CDR3aa: CATLFRQGTNEQYF
CDR3nt: TGTGCCACCCTTTTCCGACAGGGGACGAACGAGCAGTACTTC

d_gene: NA
v_gene: TRBV19
abundance: NA
j_gene: TRBJ1-2
CDR3aa: CASSTLQAPMANYGYTF
CDR3nt: TGTGCCAGTAGTACATTACAGGCGCCGATGGCTAACTATGGCTACACCTTC

d_gene: TRBD2
v_gene: TRBV7-2
abundance: once
j_gene: TRBJ2-7
CDR3aa: CASSPNSGGSYEQYF
CDR3nt: TGTGCCAGCAGCCCTAATAGCGGGGGGTCCTACGAGCAGTACTTC

d_gene: TRBD2
v_gene: TRBV3-1/TRBV3-2
abundance: NA
j_gene: TRBJ2-5
CDR3aa: CASSQDKGTSLQETQYF
CDR3nt: TGTGCCAGCAGCCAAGATAAAGGGACTAGTCTCCAAGAGACCCAGTACTTC

d_gene: NA
v_gene: TRBV5-6
abundance: NA
j_gene: TRBJ2-1
CDR3aa: CASSSSSYNEQFF
CDR3nt: TGTGCCAGCAGCTCCAGCTCCTACAATGAGCAGTTCTTC

d_gene: NA
v_gene: TRBV4-2
abundance: few
j_gene: TRBJ1-2
CDR3aa: CASSQDEVYGYTF
CDR3nt: TGTGCCAGCAGCCAAGATGAGGTCTATGGCTACACCTTC

d_gene: NA
v_gene: TRBV25-1
abundance: once
j_gene: TRBJ1-1
CDR3aa: CASSARGSGDTEAFF
CDR3nt: TGTGCCAGCAGTGCCCGGGGATCGGGGGACACTGAAGCTTTCTTT

d_gene: TRBD1
v_gene: TRBV25-1
abundance: NA
j_gene: TRBJ1-5
CDR3aa: CASSGPGTGLYQPQHF
CDR3nt: TGTGCCAGCAGTGGACCCGGGACAGGTTTATATCAGCCCCAGCATTTT

d_gene: TRBD1
v_gene: TRBV29-1
abundance: once
j_gene: TRBJ1-1
CDR3aa: CSVEYRQGLGTEAFF
CDR3nt: TGCAGCGTTGAATACCGACAGGGCTTGGGCACTGAAGCTTTCTTT

d_gene: NA
v_gene: TRBV5-1
abundance: NA
j_gene: TRBJ2-7
CDR3aa: CASSLSVPRNEQYF
CDR3nt: TGCGCCAGCAGCTTGAGTGTGCCGAGGAACGAGCAGTACTTC

d_gene: TRBD1
v_gene: TRBV6-2/TRBV6-3
abundance: NA
j_gene: TRBJ1-1
CDR3aa: CASSKGQENTEAFF
CDR3nt: TGTGCCAGCAGTAAAGGACAGGAGAACACTGAAGCTTTCTTT

d_gene: TRBD1
v_gene: TRBV6-5
abundance: NA
j_gene: TRBJ1-1
CDR3aa: CASSYNRGHTEAFF
CDR3nt: TGTGCCAGCAGTTACAACAGGGGCCACACTGAAGCTTTCTTT

d_gene: NA
v_gene: TRBV6-6
abundance: NA
j_gene: TRBJ2-2
CDR3aa: CASIPLRGSGELFF
CDR3nt: TGTGCCAGCATACCGCTTCGAGGGTCCGGGGAGCTGTTTTTT

d_gene: NA
v_gene: TRBV4-1
abundance: NA
j_gene: TRBJ1-6
CDR3aa: CASSQDPGVNSPLHF
CDR3nt: TGCGCCAGCAGCCAAGATCCAGGGGTTAATTCACCCCTCCACTTT

d_gene: NA
v_gene: TRBV3-1/TRBV3-2
abundance: NA
j_gene: TRBJ1-5
CDR3aa: CASSQEGWGTQGPQHF
CDR3nt: TGTGCCAGCAGCCAAGAAGGATGGGGAACCCAGGGGCCCCAGCATTTT

d_gene: NA
v_gene: TRBV7-9
abundance: NA
j_gene: TRBJ2-3
CDR3aa: CASSPQPSSTDTQYF
CDR3nt: TGTGCCAGCAGCCCACAACCTTCTAGCACAGATACGCAGTATTTT

d_gene: NA
v_gene: TRBV10-3
abundance: NA
j_gene: TRBJ1-2
CDR3aa: CAISGTENYGYTF
CDR3nt: TGTGCCATCAGTGGGACAGAGAACTATGGCTACACCTTC

d_gene: TRBD1
v_gene: TRBV2
abundance: NA
j_gene: TRBJ2-7
CDR3aa: CASSGGQGAYEQYF
CDR3nt: TGTGCCAGCAGTGGGGGACAGGGGGCTTACGAGCAGTACTTC

d_gene: NA
v_gene: TRBV6-5
abundance: NA
j_gene: TRBJ2-5
CDR3aa: CASSYSRRQETQYF
CDR3nt: TGTGCCAGCAGTTATTCGAGGAGGCAAGAGACCCAGTACTTC

d_gene: NA
v_gene: TRBV5-4
abundance: NA
j_gene: TRBJ1-1
CDR3aa: CASSLNKEGGTEAFF
CDR3nt: TGTGCCAGCAGCTTGAATAAAGAGGGGGGGACTGAAGCTTTCTTT

d_gene: TRBD1
v_gene: TRBV15
abundance: NA
j_gene: TRBJ1-1
CDR3aa: CATSRGQASNTEAFF
CDR3nt: TGTGCCACCAGCAGGGGACAGGCTTCGAACACTGAAGCTTTCTTT

d_gene: NA
v_gene: TRBV10-3
abundance: NA
j_gene: TRBJ1-1
CDR3aa: CAISESGHLMNTEAFF
CDR3nt: TGTGCCATCAGTGAGTCGGGACACTTAATGAACACTGAAGCTTTCTTT